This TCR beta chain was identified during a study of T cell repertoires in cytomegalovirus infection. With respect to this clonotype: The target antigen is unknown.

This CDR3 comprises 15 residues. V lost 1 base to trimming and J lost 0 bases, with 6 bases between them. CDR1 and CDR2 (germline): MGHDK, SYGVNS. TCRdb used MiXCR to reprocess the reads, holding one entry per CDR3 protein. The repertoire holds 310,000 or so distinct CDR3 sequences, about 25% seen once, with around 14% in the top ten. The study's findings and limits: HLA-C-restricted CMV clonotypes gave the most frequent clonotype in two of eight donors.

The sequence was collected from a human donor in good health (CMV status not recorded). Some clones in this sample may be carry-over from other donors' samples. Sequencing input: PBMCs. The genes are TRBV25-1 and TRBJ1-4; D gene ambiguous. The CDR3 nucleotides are TGTGCCAGCAGTGAATCCGTGTCAACTAATGAAAAACTGTTTTTT. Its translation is CASSESVSTNEKLFF. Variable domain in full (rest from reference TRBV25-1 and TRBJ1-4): EADIYQTPRYLVIGTGKKITLECSQTMGHDKMYWYQQDPGMELHLIHYSYGVNSTEKGDLSSESTVSRIRTEHFPLTLESARPSHTSQYLCASSESVSTNEKLFFGSGTQLSVL.